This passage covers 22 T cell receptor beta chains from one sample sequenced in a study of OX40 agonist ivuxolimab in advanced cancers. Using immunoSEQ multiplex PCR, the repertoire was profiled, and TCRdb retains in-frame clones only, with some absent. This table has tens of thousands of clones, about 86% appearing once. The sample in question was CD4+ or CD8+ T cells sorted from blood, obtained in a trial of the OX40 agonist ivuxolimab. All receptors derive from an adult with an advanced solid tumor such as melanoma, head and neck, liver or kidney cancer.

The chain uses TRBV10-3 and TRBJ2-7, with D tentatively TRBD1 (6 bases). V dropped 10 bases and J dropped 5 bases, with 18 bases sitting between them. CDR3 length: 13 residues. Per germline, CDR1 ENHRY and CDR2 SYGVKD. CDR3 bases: TGTGCCACCACAGGGTTCGGGTTGGACGAGCAGTACTTC. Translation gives CATTGFGLDEQYF.

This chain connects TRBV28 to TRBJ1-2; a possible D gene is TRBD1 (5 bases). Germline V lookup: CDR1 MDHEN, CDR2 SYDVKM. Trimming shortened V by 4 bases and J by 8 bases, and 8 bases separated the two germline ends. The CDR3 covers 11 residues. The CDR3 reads CASSSQAGYTF. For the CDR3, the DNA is TGTGCCAGCAGTTCACAGGCCGGCTACACCTTC.

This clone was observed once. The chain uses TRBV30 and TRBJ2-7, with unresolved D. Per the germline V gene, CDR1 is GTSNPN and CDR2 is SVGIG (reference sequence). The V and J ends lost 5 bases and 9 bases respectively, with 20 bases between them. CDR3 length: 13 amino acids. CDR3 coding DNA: TGTGCCTGGTCCCTTGGGGTCTCCACCCCGCAGTACTTC. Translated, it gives CAWSLGVSTPQYF.

CDR3 sequence: CASSQDGGGSKTQYF. The CDR3 nucleotides are TGCGCCAGCAGCCAAGATGGGGGGGGATCGAAGACCCAGTACTTC. The genes are TRBV4-1 and TRBJ2-5, with TRBD2 identical over 7 bases. Germline V gene lookup returns CDR1 MGHRA and CDR2 YSYEKL. This CDR3 has 15 residues. With V trimmed by 0 bases and J by 6 bases, 7 bases remained unmatched.

CDR3: CASIKQGSNEQFF. CDR3 nucleotide sequence: TGTGCCAGCATCAAACAGGGGTCCAATGAGCAGTTCTTC. The chain uses TRBV28 and TRBJ2-1; 7 bases agree with TRBD1. This CDR3 has 13 residues. Looked up from germline, CDR1 is MDHEN and CDR2 is SYDVKM. Unmatched junction bases numbered 6, after V lost 7 bases and J lost 6 bases.

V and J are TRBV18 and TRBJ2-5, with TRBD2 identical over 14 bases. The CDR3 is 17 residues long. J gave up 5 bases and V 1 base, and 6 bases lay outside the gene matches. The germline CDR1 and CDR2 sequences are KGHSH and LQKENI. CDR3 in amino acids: CASSPRLAGGPGETQYF. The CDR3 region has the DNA TGTGCCAGCTCACCACGACTAGCGGGAGGGCCAGGGGAGACCCAGTACTTC.

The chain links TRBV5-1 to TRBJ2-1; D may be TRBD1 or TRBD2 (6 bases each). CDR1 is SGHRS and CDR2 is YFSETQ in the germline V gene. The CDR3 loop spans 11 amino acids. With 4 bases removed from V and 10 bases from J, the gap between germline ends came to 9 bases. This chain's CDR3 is CASSRGDEQFF. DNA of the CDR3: TGCGCCAGCAGCAGGGGGGACGAGCAGTTCTTC.

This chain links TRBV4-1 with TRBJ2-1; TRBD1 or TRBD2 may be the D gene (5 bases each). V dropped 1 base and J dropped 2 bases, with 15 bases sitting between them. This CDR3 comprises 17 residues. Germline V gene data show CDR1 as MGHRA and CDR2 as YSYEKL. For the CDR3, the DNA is TGCGCCAGCAGCCAAGGGACAAGCGGACCTCCCTACAATGAGCAGTTCTTC. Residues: CASSQGTSGPPYNEQFF.

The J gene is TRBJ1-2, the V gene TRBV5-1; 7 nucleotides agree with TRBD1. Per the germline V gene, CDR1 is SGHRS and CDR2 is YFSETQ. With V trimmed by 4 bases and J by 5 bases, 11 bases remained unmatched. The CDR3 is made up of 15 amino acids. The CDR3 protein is CASSDGRTGAYGYTF. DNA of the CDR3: TGCGCCAGCAGCGACGGAAGAACAGGGGCATATGGCTACACCTTC. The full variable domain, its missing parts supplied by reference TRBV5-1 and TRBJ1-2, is KAGVTQTPRYLIKTRGQQVTLSCSPISGHRSVSWYQQTPGQGLQFLFEYFSETQRNKGNFPGRFSGRQFSNSRSEMNVSTLELGDSALYLCASSDGRTGAYGYTFGSGTRLTVV.

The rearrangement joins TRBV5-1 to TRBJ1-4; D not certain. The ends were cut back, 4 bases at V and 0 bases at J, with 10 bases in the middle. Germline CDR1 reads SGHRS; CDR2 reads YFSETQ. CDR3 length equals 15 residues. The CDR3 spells CASSLWSATNEKLFF. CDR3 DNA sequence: TGCGCCAGCAGCCTTTGGAGTGCAACTAATGAAAAACTGTTTTTT.

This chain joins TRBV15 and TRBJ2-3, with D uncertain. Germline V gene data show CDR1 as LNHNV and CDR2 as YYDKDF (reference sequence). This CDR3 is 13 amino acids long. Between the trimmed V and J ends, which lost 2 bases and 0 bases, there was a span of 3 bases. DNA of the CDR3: TGTGCCACCAGCAGATATAGCACAGATACGCAGTATTTT. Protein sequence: CATSRYSTDTQYF. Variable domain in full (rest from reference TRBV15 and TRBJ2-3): DAMVIQNPRYQVTQFGKPVTLSCSQTLNHNVMYWYQQKSSQAPKLLFHYYDKDFNNEADTPDNFQSRRPNTSFCFLDIRSPGLGDTAMYLCATSRYSTDTQYFGPGTRLTVL.

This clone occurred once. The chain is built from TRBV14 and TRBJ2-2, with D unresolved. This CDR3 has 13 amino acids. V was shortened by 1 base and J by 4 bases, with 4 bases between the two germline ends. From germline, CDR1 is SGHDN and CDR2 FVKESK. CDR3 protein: CASSQVRTGELFF. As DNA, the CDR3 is TGTGCCAGCAGCCAAGTCCGCACCGGGGAGCTGTTTTTT.

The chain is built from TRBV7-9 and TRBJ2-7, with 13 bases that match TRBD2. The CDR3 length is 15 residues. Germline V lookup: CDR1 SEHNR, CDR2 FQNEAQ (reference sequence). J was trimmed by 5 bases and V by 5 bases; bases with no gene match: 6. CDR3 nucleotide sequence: TGTGCCAGCAGCACCGGGACTAGCGGGACCCACGAGCAGTACTTC. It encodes CASSTGTSGTHEQYF.

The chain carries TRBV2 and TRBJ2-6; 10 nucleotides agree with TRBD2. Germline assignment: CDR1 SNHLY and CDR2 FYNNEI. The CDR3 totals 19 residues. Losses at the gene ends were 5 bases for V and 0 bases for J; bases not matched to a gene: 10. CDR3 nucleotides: TGTGCCAGCAGTCGCAGGACTAGCGGTTCCTACTCTGGGGCCAACGTCCTGACTTTC. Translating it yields CASSRRTSGSYSGANVLTF.

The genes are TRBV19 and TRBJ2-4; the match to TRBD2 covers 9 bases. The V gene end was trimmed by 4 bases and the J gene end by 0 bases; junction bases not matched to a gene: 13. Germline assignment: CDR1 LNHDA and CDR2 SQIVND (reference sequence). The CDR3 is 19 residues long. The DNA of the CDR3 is TGTGCCAGTAGTACGACCGGGACTAGCTCATCCCTAGCCAAAAACATTCAGTACTTC. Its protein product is CASSTTGTSSSLAKNIQYF. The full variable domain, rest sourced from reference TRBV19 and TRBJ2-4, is DGGITQSPKYLFRKEGQNVTLSCEQNLNHDAMYWYRQDPGQGLRLIYYSQIVNDFQKGDIAEGYSVSREKKESFPLTVTSAQKNPTAFYLCASSTTGTSSSLAKNIQYFGAGTRLSVL.

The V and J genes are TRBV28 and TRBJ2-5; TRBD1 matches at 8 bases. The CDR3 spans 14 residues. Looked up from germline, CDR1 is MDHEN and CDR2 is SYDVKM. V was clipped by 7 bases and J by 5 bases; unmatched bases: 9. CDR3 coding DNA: TGTGCCAGCACCGGACAGGGAGGAGTGGAGACCCAGTACTTC. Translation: CASTGQGGVETQYF.

CDR3 sequence (DNA): TGCGCCAGCAGCCCGGACAGCGAGCAATCTGAACTGTTTTTT. Translation gives CASSPDSEQSELFF. The rearrangement links TRBV4-1 to TRBJ1-4; tentatively, D is TRBD1 (6 bases). There are 14 residues in the CDR3. Germline CDR1 is MGHRA and CDR2 is YSYEKL. V lost 4 bases and J 12 bases, leaving 18 bases between the germline ends.

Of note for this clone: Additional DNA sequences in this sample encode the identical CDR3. CDR3 sequence (DNA): TGTGCCAGCAGTTTAGGCTACGAGCAGTACTTC. Protein sequence: CASSLGYEQYF. The rearrangement uses TRBV28 and TRBJ2-7; D remains ambiguous. V dropped 2 bases and J dropped 3 bases, with 2 bases sitting between them. Germline CDR1 MDHEN, CDR2 SYDVKM. The CDR3 sequence is 11 residues long. The whole variable domain, remainder taken from reference TRBV28 and TRBJ2-7, is DVKVTQSSRYLVKRTGEKVFLECVQDMDHENMFWYRQDPGLGLRLIYFSYDVKMKEKGDIPEGYSVSREKKERFSLILESASTNQTSMYLCASSLGYEQYFGPGTRLTVT.

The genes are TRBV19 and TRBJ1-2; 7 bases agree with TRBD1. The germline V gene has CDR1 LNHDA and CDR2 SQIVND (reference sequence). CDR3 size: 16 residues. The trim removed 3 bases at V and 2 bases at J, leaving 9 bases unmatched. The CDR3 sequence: CASSIGTDSRNYGYTF. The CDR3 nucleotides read TGTGCCAGTAGTATCGGGACAGATTCTCGAAACTATGGCTACACCTTC.

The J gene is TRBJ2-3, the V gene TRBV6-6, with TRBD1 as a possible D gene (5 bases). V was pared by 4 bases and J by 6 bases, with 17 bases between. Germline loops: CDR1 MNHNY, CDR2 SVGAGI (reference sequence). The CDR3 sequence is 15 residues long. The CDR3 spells CASSSPRALADTQYF. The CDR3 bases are TGTGCCAGCAGTTCACCCAGGGCTCTTGCCGATACGCAGTATTTT.

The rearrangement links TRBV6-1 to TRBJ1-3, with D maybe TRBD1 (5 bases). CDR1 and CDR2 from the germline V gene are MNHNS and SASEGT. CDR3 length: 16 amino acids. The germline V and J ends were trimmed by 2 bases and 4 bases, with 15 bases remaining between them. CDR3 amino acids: CASSERGRIEGNTIYF. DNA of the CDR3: TGTGCCAGCAGTGAAAGGGGCCGCATAGAAGGAAACACCATATATTTT.

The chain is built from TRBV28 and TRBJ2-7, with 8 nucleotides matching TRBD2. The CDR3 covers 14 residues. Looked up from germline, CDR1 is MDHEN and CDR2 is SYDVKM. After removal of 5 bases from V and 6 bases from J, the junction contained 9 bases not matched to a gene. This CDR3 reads CASSLAGLVSEQYF. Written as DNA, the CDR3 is TGTGCCAGCAGTCTGGCGGGACTAGTTTCCGAGCAGTACTTC.